The next 17 T cell receptor beta chains were all read from a single sample in a study of cytomegalovirus exposure and HLA in healthy donors. Vbeta (60) and Jbeta (13) primers were used in the PCR. Clones were sequenced by immunoSEQ multiplex PCR, and TCRdb holds only the in-frame ones, with some missing. The listing contains 130,000 or so clones. Sequencing used PBMCs. The receptors were gathered from a woman between 18 and 29 years old in good health and CMV-seronegative.

The V and J genes are TRBV20-1 and TRBJ1-1; possibly TRBD1 for D (5 bases). The CDR3 runs to 11 residues. Germline-derived CDR1 and CDR2 are DFQATT and SNEGSKA (reference sequence). The CDR3 loop is CSQGENTEAFF. The CDR3 nucleotides are TGCAGCCAAGGGGAAAACACTGAAGCTTTCTTT.

The rearrangement links TRBV12-5 to TRBJ2-5; TRBD1 might be the D (7 bases). Germline loops: CDR1 LGHNT, CDR2 FRNRAP. This CDR3 comprises 16 residues. Trimming removed 3 bases at V and 1 base at J, with 15 bases between. This chain's CDR3 is CASGFRGDSLQETQYF. The CDR3 region has the DNA TGTGCTAGTGGTTTCAGGGGGGACAGCCTCCAAGAGACCCAGTACTTC. Full variable domain (rest looked up from reference TRBV12-5 and TRBJ2-5): DARVTQTPRHKVTEMGQEVTMRCQPILGHNTVFWYRQTMMQGLELLAYFRNRAPLDDSGMPKDRFSAEMPDATLATLKIQPSEPRDSAVYFCASGFRGDSLQETQYFGPGTRLLVL.

CDR3 sequence (DNA): TGTGCCAGCTCATCCTCAGACAGGGTTGGGGAGAACCGGGAGCTGTTTTTT. Protein sequence: CASSSSDRVGENRELFF. V usage is TRBV18 and J usage is TRBJ2-2; 7 positions agree with TRBD1. V shed 5 bases and J 9 bases; nucleotides not matched to a gene: 18. This CDR3 spans 17 amino acids. Germline assignment: CDR1 KGHSH and CDR2 LQKENI.

J is TRBJ2-7 and V is TRBV2, with D tentatively TRBD1 (6 bases). The V gene's germline CDR1 is SNHLY and CDR2 FYNNEI. There are 14 residues in the CDR3. V was cut by 10 bases and J by 0 bases, with 16 bases left in between. CDR3 amino acids: CANQEQGSSYEQYV. The DNA for the CDR3 is TGTGCCAACCAAGAACAGGGAAGCTCCTACGAGCAGTACGTC.

The rearrangement links TRBV19 to TRBJ2-3, with D unclear. The CDR3 loop spans 14 amino acids. Germline V gene lookup returns CDR1 LNHDA and CDR2 SQIVND (reference sequence). V shed 6 bases and J shed 6 bases, with 16 bases lying between them. The CDR3 sequence: CASRKATAQDTQYF. The CDR3 nucleotides are TGTGCCAGTAGGAAGGCTACAGCACAGGATACGCAGTATTTT.

J is TRBJ2-5 and V is TRBV5-1; D call uncertain. Germline V lookup: CDR1 SGHRS, CDR2 YFSETQ. Trimming took 0 bases from V and 6 from J, leaving 9 bases between them. This CDR3 is 13 amino acids long. CDR3 in amino acids: CASSLEPRKTQYF. The CDR3 coding sequence is TGCGCCAGCAGCTTGGAACCGAGGAAGACCCAGTACTTC.

This chain connects TRBV5-1 to TRBJ1-2; D might be TRBD1 (5 bases). The germline CDR1 and CDR2 sequences are SGHRS and YFSETQ. The CDR3 is made up of 15 amino acids. V shed 4 bases and J shed 4 bases, with 17 bases lying between them. The CDR3 is CASSLSPGGGYGYTF. CDR3 in DNA: TGCGCCAGCAGCCTAAGCCCTGGGGGGGGCTATGGCTACACCTTC.

For the CDR3, the DNA is TGTGCCATCAGTGAAGAACCAGCGGGAGGCCCTCGTTATAGGGAGGAGACCCAGTACTTC. It translates to CAISEEPAGGPRYREETQYF. The chain links TRBV10-3 to TRBJ2-5; 9 nucleotides line up with TRBD2. Germline values: CDR1 ENHRY, CDR2 SYGVKD. The CDR3 extends over 20 amino acids. Trimming removed 3 bases from V and 5 bases from J; junction bases left unmatched: 22.

This chain connects TRBV5-4 to TRBJ1-2; D is uncertain. The CDR3 length is 14 residues. Per germline, CDR1 SGHNT and CDR2 YYREEE (reference sequence). Trimming stripped 4 bases from V and 0 bases from J, with 10 bases between. The CDR3 bases are TGTGCCAGCAGCCCGTCGAGGGCTAACTATGGCTACACCTTC. Protein sequence: CASSPSRANYGYTF.

This rearrangement joins TRBV28 to TRBJ1-5; 10 bases are a match to TRBD1. CDR1 is MDHEN, CDR2 SYDVKM, per germline. Trimming removed 3 bases from V and 3 bases from J; junction bases left unmatched: 5. This CDR3 has 16 amino acids. The CDR3 region has the DNA TGTGCCAGCAGTTTCCAGACAGGGGGCTTCAATCAGCCCCAGCATTTT. Its protein is CASSFQTGGFNQPQHF.

V and J are TRBV29-1 and TRBJ1-1, with D possibly matching TRBD1 (6 bases). Deletions cut 6 bases from V and 0 bases from J, with 11 bases between. CDR3 length equals 13 residues. Germline CDR1 SQVTM, CDR2 ANQGSEA. In DNA form, the CDR3 reads TGCAGCGTGCCTGGACAGCTGAACACTGAAGCTTTCTTT. Translation: CSVPGQLNTEAFF.

As to this clone: Other nucleotide sequences from this sample produce the same CDR3. V is TRBV6-5 and J is TRBJ1-1; 7 bases are a match to TRBD1. The trim removed 6 bases at V and 2 bases at J, leaving 6 bases unmatched. The germline CDR1 and CDR2 sequences are MNHEY and SVGAGI. The CDR3 covers 14 residues. The CDR3 spells CASSSRQGNTEAFF. The CDR3 DNA is TGTGCCAGCAGCTCAAGACAGGGAAACACTGAAGCTTTCTTT.

The chain has TRBV28 and TRBJ2-1; the match to TRBD2 covers 14 bases. CDR3 length equals 14 residues. CDR1 and CDR2 (germline): MDHEN, SYDVKM. V shed 11 bases, J shed 5 bases, and the junction held 5 bases outside the gene matches. CDR3 protein: CAGGLAGEDNEQFF. CDR3 sequence (DNA): TGTGCCGGGGGACTAGCGGGAGAAGACAATGAGCAGTTCTTC.

V is TRBV4-3 and J is TRBJ2-4, with 7 bases lining up with TRBD1. This CDR3 region has 15 residues. Trimming at V came to 4 bases and at J to 0 bases, leaving 3 bases not matched to a gene. The germline CDR1 and CDR2 sequences are LGHNA and YSLEER. The CDR3 sequence: CASSPGGSAKNIQYF. Written as DNA, the CDR3 is TGCGCCAGCAGCCCAGGGGGTTCAGCCAAAAACATTCAGTACTTC.

This chain uses TRBV6-5 with TRBJ1-2, with 8 bases aligning to TRBD1. The CDR3 is made up of 16 amino acids. V lost 0 bases and J lost 0; bases outside the gene matches: 3. Looked up from germline, CDR1 is MNHEY and CDR2 is SVGAGI. The CDR3 sequence: CASSYSIQGANYGYTF. The CDR3 DNA follows: TGTGCCAGCAGTTACTCGATACAGGGGGCTAACTATGGCTACACCTTC.

The V and J genes are TRBV7-9 and TRBJ2-2; 7 bases align to TRBD2. The V and J ends lost 1 base and 3 bases, in that order; junction bases with no gene match: 5. The germline V gene encodes CDR1 SEHNR and CDR2 FQNEAQ (reference sequence). This CDR3 is built from 16 residues. The CDR3 here is CASSLVLAGDTGELFF. Written as DNA, the CDR3 is TGTGCCAGCAGCTTAGTCCTGGCGGGAGACACCGGGGAGCTGTTTTTT.

On this clone: A read error may produce the germline difference seen at one junction end. The V and J genes are TRBV4-2 and TRBJ1-1; D is ambiguous. This CDR3 is 13 amino acids long. The germline V gene encodes CDR1 LGHNA and CDR2 YNFKEQ. The CDR3 DNA sequence: TGTGCCAGCAGCCAAGTAAGTAACAGTGAAGCTTTCTTT. This codes for CASSQVSNSEAFF.